This TCR beta chain is from a study of blood T cells in healthy people across ages. The study's findings and limits: What prevented conclusive comparison of naive and antigen-experienced cells was that PBMCs were unsorted. In older individuals, TCR beta diversity per million T cells was lower, falling roughly linearly with age. A strong correlation between TCR beta diversity and naive T cell percentage was seen.

In its sample, this clonotype was seen a few times. Its antigen is undetermined. This may be a read error: a much more frequent sequence differs by one nucleotide. The CDR3 totals 16 residues. After removal of 4 bases from V and 2 bases from J, the junction contained 8 bases not matched to a gene. Germline V gives CDR1 SGHRS, CDR2 YFSETQ. A sample-barcoded 5' primer and a J-beta primer mix were used in a second PCR of about 7 to 12 cycles. TCRdb re-called the 5' RACE reads with MiXCR, one entry per CDR3 protein. The table shows around 650,000 distinct CDR3 sequences, with roughly 32% occurring only once.

What was sequenced was blood. V is TRBV5-1 and J is TRBJ2-1; the match to TRBD2 covers 8 bases. This sequence was found in a woman aged 80 or over in good health. CDR3 nucleotide sequence: TGCGCCAGCAGCCCTGCTCGAGCGGGGGCCTACAATGAGCAGTTCTTC. It codes for CASSPARAGAYNEQFF.